This T cell receptor (beta chain) derives from a study of cytomegalovirus exposure and HLA in healthy donors. It was with 60 Vbeta and 13 Jbeta primers that the PCR ran. Measured with immunoSEQ multiplex PCR; TCRdb has only the in-frame clones, and not every one. The table lists hundreds of thousands of clones, approximately 82% of them singletons. Regarding the study as a whole: Serostatus for CMV was the only available immune exposure information. In a later analysis, productive TCRs from donors in an Asian-associated ancestry cluster reportedly carried fewer N-insertions than the cohort mean. Three of the chains that were CMV-associated were confirmed in vitro to be specific for CMV antigens.

The CDR3 length is 16 residues. Healthy people donating bone marrow made up the donors. This clone was counted only a few times. Its antigen is unknown. Sequenced sample: PBMCs. The sequence was collected from a man aged 18 to 29 in good health and CMV-seronegative. This rearrangement joins TRBV21-1 to TRBJ2-1; the table calls TRBD2, which could not be checked here. TRBV21-1 is a pseudogene. The CDR3 DNA reads as TGTGCCAGCAGCAAAGCCGGAGGGGGGGGGTACAATGAGCAGTTCTTC. This codes for CASSKAGGGGYNEQFF.